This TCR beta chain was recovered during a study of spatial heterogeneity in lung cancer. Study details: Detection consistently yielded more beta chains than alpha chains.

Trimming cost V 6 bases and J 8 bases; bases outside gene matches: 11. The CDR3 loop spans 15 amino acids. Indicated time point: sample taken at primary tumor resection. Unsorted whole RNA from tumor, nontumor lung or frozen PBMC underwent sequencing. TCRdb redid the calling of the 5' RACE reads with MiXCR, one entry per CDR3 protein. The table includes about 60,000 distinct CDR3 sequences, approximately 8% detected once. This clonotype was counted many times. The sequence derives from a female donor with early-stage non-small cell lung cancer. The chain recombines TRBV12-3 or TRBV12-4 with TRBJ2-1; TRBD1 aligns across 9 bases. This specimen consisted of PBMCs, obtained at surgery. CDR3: CASSTPGTGRDEQFF. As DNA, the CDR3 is TGTGCCAGCAGCACGCCCGGGACAGGGAGGGATGAGCAGTTCTTC.